This T cell receptor beta chain was retrieved from a study of blood T cell repertoires in COVID-19. Across the whole study: The United States, Italy and Spain supplied acute and convalescent COVID-19 samples. Sample material is recorded as cDNA or gDNA derived from T cells, B-cell-depleted T cells, or PBMCs.

The V gene's germline CDR1 is SGHRS and CDR2 YFSETQ. V dropped 1 base and J dropped 0 bases, with 11 bases sitting between them. CDR3 length: 15 residues. Original data processing: Cell counts per sample came from amplifying reference gene primers. Sequenced by immunoSEQ multiplex PCR; TCRdb stores in-frame clones only, minus some. Clone size and the V and J calls come from that table; the DNA yielded D and trimming. The table lists tens of thousands of clones, roughly nine tenths of them singletons, with about 23% in the top ten. This sequence joins TRBV5-1 and TRBJ2-7; D is undetermined. The sample consisted of peripheral blood. This clonotype originated in a woman over 75 with active or convalescent COVID-19. The CDR3 reads CASSLLIFPSYEQYF. The CDR3 DNA sequence: TGCGCCAGCAGCTTGCTTATTTTCCCCTCCTACGAGCAGTACTTC.